These T cell receptor beta chains were read from a single sample in a study of cytomegalovirus exposure and HLA in healthy donors. Here immunoSEQ multiplex PCR was the method, and the copy in TCRdb shows in-frame clones only, minus some. The sample records approximately 39,000 clones, approximately 95% being singletons. Sequencing was done on a sample of PBMCs. These receptors all come from a man aged 18 to 29 in good health and CMV-seronegative. CDR3s include the opening cysteine and the closing phenylalanine or tryptophan. A D gene is named only where the DNA matches it firmly. Only part of the rows carry a size: once, few, many, or a class if the clone is expanded.

TRBJ2-1 | TRBV7-2 | NA | NA | CASSLATTNSYNEQFF | TGTGCCAGCAGCTTAGCCACTACCAACTCCTACAATGAGCAGTTCTTC
TRBJ2-7 | TRBV28 | NA | TRBD2 | CASSSGTSGGTYEQYF | TGTGCCAGCAGTTCTGGGACTAGCGGGGGAACCTACGAGCAGTACTTC
TRBJ1-2 | TRBV28 | few | NA | CASRATVYGYTF | TGTGCCAGCAGGGCGACAGTTTATGGCTACACCTTC
TRBJ2-1 | TRBV9 | once | TRBD2 | CASSVGTSGSPSDNEQFF | TGTGCCAGCAGCGTCGGGACTAGCGGGAGTCCATCGGACAATGAGCAGTTCTTC
TRBJ2-2 | TRBV15 | NA | TRBD1 | CATSSRDRGLSTGELFF | TGTGCCACCAGCAGCCGGGACAGGGGGTTGAGCACCGGGGAGCTGTTTTTT
TRBJ2-7 | TRBV28 | NA | NA | CASSPPQAGYEQYF | TGTGCCAGCAGTCCCCCCCAGGCTGGATACGAGCAGTACTTC
TRBJ1-6 | TRBV7-9 | NA | NA | CASRFSQGNSPLHF | TGTGCCAGCAGGTTCTCACAGGGTAATTCACCCCTCCACTTT
TRBJ1-2 | TRBV7-2 | NA | TRBD1 | CASSPGTDYGYTF | TGTGCCAGCAGCCCCGGGACAGACTATGGCTACACCTTC
TRBJ2-7 | TRBV6-5 | NA | TRBD2 | CASSSPASGTYEQYF | TGTGCCAGCAGCTCCCCGGCTAGCGGGACCTACGAGCAGTACTTC
TRBJ1-4 | TRBV4-2 | NA | TRBD1 | CASSQAGQGAIRAKLFF | TGTGCCAGCAGCCAAGCAGGACAGGGGGCAATTCGGGCAAAACTGTTTTTT
TRBJ2-7 | TRBV5-6 | NA | TRBD1 | CASSAHGTGWSYEQYF | TGTGCCAGCAGCGCACATGGGACAGGGTGGTCCTACGAGCAGTACTTC
TRBJ2-1 | TRBV19 | NA | TRBD2 | CASSPGTSGRSAVNEQFF | TGTGCCAGTAGTCCAGGGACTAGCGGGAGGAGTGCGGTCAATGAGCAGTTCTTC
TRBJ2-5 | TRBV7-6 | NA | TRBD2 | CASSFSGGRETQYF | TGTGCCAGCAGCTTTAGCGGGGGCCGGGAGACCCAGTACTTC
TRBJ1-4 | TRBV7-2 | NA | NA | CASSLTGSAVEPAVF | TGTGCCAGCAGCTTAACTGGGTCCGCGGTGGAGCCAGCGGTATTT
TRBJ2-2 | TRBV11-2 | NA | NA | CASSLAGPGGTGELFF | TGTGCCAGCAGCTTAGCTGGCCCAGGCGGGACCGGGGAGCTGTTTTTT
TRBJ1-1 | TRBV9 | NA | NA | CASSVGPTGLNTEAFF | TGTGCCAGCAGCGTAGGCCCAACAGGGTTGAACACTGAAGCTTTCTTT
TRBJ2-4 | TRBV4-2 | NA | TRBD2 | CASSQEREGKNIQYF | TGTGCCAGCAGCCAAGAAAGGGAGGGCAAAAACATTCAGTACTTC
TRBJ1-1 | TRBV5-1 | NA | NA | CASRPGGHTEAFF | TGCGCCAGCAGACCCGGAGGGCACACTGAAGCTTTCTTT
TRBJ1-4 | TRBV5-4 | NA | TRBD1 | CASSSDRVYREKLFF | TGTGCCAGCAGCTCAGACAGGGTCTATCGTGAAAAACTGTTTTTT
TRBJ2-1 | TRBV27 | once | NA | CASSFVAGEQFF | TGTGCCAGCAGTTTTGTGGCGGGTGAGCAGTTCTTC
TRBJ1-1 | TRBV30 | NA | NA | CAWSEDSGGKGLNTEAFF | TGTGCCTGGAGTGAAGACAGCGGGGGAAAGGGGCTGAACACTGAAGCTTTCTTT
TRBJ1-2 | TRBV19 | NA | TRBD1 | CASSLSGTGGFNYGYTF | TGTGCCAGTAGTCTCTCCGGGACAGGGGGTTTTAACTATGGCTACACCTTC
TRBJ2-1 | TRBV5-1 | NA | TRBD2 | CASSLVRRTSGYNEQFF | TGCGCCAGCAGCTTGGTGAGAAGGACTAGCGGATACAATGAGCAGTTCTTC